The rows below give T cell receptor beta chains drawn from one sample of a study of blood T cell repertoires in COVID-19. Sequenced by immunoSEQ multiplex PCR; TCRdb stores in-frame clones only, minus some. Of about 320,000 clones in the sample, 85% were seen once. What was sequenced was PBMCs or T cells enriched from blood (not recorded which). These receptors originate from a woman aged 25 to 45 who had been exposed to COVID-19. CDR3s include the opening cysteine and the closing phenylalanine or tryptophan. Each record gives: clone size, J gene, D gene, V gene, CDR3 DNA, CDR3 protein. D genes are given only for firm matches. Size is stated for part of the rows, as once, few or many counts, or as a class when the clone is expanded.

abundance: .; j_gene: TRBJ1-2; d_gene: TRBD1; v_gene: TRBV28; CDR3nt: TGTGCCAGCTTAGGGGCAGGGGGCTCTAACTATGGCTACACCTTC; CDR3aa: CASLGAGGSNYGYTF
abundance: .; j_gene: TRBJ1-4; d_gene: .; v_gene: TRBV28; CDR3nt: TGTGCCAGCAGTTTATTCGTCGGGCGGAGGGCAACTAATGAAAAACTGTTTTTT; CDR3aa: CASSLFVGRRATNEKLFF
abundance: .; j_gene: TRBJ1-1; d_gene: .; v_gene: TRBV5-5; CDR3nt: TGTGCCAGCAGCTTGGCCCCTATCATGAACACTGAAGCTTTCTTT; CDR3aa: CASSLAPIMNTEAFF
abundance: .; j_gene: TRBJ1-2; d_gene: .; v_gene: TRBV30; CDR3nt: TGTGCCTGGAGGAGGACAGTTGTTTGGGACTATGGCTACACCTTC; CDR3aa: CAWRRTVVWDYGYTF
abundance: few; j_gene: TRBJ2-2; d_gene: .; v_gene: TRBV13; CDR3nt: TGTGCCAGCAGCTCCCCTCTAGACCAATACTCCCCCGGGGAGCTGTTTTTT; CDR3aa: CASSSPLDQYSPGELFF
abundance: .; j_gene: TRBJ1-1; d_gene: .; v_gene: TRBV4-1; CDR3nt: TGCGCCAGCAGCCAAGCGAAGACGGGGAACACTGAAGCTTTCTTT; CDR3aa: CASSQAKTGNTEAFF
abundance: .; j_gene: TRBJ2-3; d_gene: TRBD1; v_gene: TRBV28; CDR3nt: TGTGCCAGCAGCTCAAGATTCGGGACAGTAGATAGCACAGATACGCAGTATTTT; CDR3aa: CASSSRFGTVDSTDTQYF
abundance: .; j_gene: TRBJ2-2; d_gene: .; v_gene: TRBV29-1; CDR3nt: TGCAGCGTGATCGGGACTTCGAACACCGGGGAGCTGTTTTTT; CDR3aa: CSVIGTSNTGELFF
abundance: .; j_gene: TRBJ2-7; d_gene: TRBD2; v_gene: TRBV6-2/TRBV6-3; CDR3nt: TGTGCCAGCAGTTACCCGGGACTAGCGGGAGGGAGAAGCTCCTACGAGCAGTACTTC; CDR3aa: CASSYPGLAGGRSSYEQYF
abundance: .; j_gene: TRBJ2-7; d_gene: .; v_gene: TRBV3-1/TRBV3-2; CDR3nt: TGTGCCAGCAGACAGACGCGGGGATCCTACGAGCAGTACTTC; CDR3aa: CASRQTRGSYEQYF
abundance: .; j_gene: TRBJ1-2; d_gene: .; v_gene: TRBV28; CDR3nt: TGTGCCAGCAGTTCAACCCGGGCGGGGCCCCGGGGCTACACCTTC; CDR3aa: CASSSTRAGPRGYTF
abundance: once; j_gene: TRBJ2-5; d_gene: .; v_gene: TRBV19; CDR3nt: TGTGCCAGTAGCCCTGGACAGACCTACCAAGAGACCCAGTACTTC; CDR3aa: CASSPGQTYQETQYF
abundance: .; j_gene: TRBJ2-3; d_gene: .; v_gene: TRBV19; CDR3nt: TGTGCCAGTAGTATAATTCGCGCCGATACGCAGTATTTT; CDR3aa: CASSIIRADTQYF
abundance: .; j_gene: TRBJ1-4; d_gene: .; v_gene: TRBV12-2; CDR3nt: TGTGCAAGTCGCCCACCTTTACCGTCCCGGGACAGCTTGGGTGAAAAACTGTTTTTT; CDR3aa: CASRPPLPSRDSLGEKLFF
abundance: .; j_gene: TRBJ1-2; d_gene: .; v_gene: TRBV3-1/TRBV3-2; CDR3nt: TGTGCCAGCAGCCAAGTACCGGACTATGGCTACACCTTC; CDR3aa: CASSQVPDYGYTF
abundance: .; j_gene: TRBJ2-5; d_gene: .; v_gene: TRBV30; CDR3nt: TGTGCCTGGAGTGTTGGGACTCAAGAGACCCAGTACTTC; CDR3aa: CAWSVGTQETQYF
abundance: .; j_gene: TRBJ2-7; d_gene: TRBD2; v_gene: TRBV10-1; CDR3nt: TGCGCCAGCACCGGGACTAGCGGGTTCTACGAGCAGTACTTC; CDR3aa: CASTGTSGFYEQYF
abundance: once; j_gene: TRBJ2-3; d_gene: TRBD2; v_gene: TRBV5-1; CDR3nt: TGCGCCAGCAGCTTGGGACTAGCGAAAGCTAGCACAGATACGCAGTATTTT; CDR3aa: CASSLGLAKASTDTQYF
abundance: .; j_gene: TRBJ2-1; d_gene: .; v_gene: TRBV6-4; CDR3nt: TGTGCCAGCAGTGAAAGCCAGGGTACATACAATGAGCAGTTCTTC; CDR3aa: CASSESQGTYNEQFF
abundance: .; j_gene: TRBJ2-3; d_gene: TRBD1; v_gene: TRBV29-1; CDR3nt: TGCAGCGTTGAAACGGGACAGGGGACAGATACGCAGTATTTT; CDR3aa: CSVETGQGTDTQYF
abundance: .; j_gene: TRBJ2-1; d_gene: TRBD2; v_gene: TRBV5-4; CDR3nt: TGTGCCAGCAGCTTTACAGCGGGAGTTGGGAATGAGCAGTTCTTC; CDR3aa: CASSFTAGVGNEQFF
abundance: .; j_gene: TRBJ2-7; d_gene: .; v_gene: TRBV2; CDR3nt: TGTGCCAGCAGACAGGGAAGTGAGCAGTACTTC; CDR3aa: CASRQGSEQYF
abundance: .; j_gene: TRBJ2-7; d_gene: TRBD2; v_gene: TRBV27; CDR3nt: TGTGCCAGCAGTTTAAAGCTAGCGGAGGGCTACGAGCAGTACTTC; CDR3aa: CASSLKLAEGYEQYF
abundance: .; j_gene: TRBJ1-1; d_gene: .; v_gene: TRBV27; CDR3nt: TGTGCCAGCAGTTTGGCAGGGATCTACACTGAAGCTTTCTTT; CDR3aa: CASSLAGIYTEAFF
abundance: .; j_gene: TRBJ1-2; d_gene: TRBD1; v_gene: TRBV5-4; CDR3nt: TGTGCCAGCAGAAAAACAGGGGGCTGGGGCTACACCTTC; CDR3aa: CASRKTGGWGYTF
abundance: .; j_gene: TRBJ2-6; d_gene: TRBD2; v_gene: TRBV19; CDR3nt: TGTGCCAGTAGTATCCCCCCGTCGGGAGGGGCTGGGGCCAACGTCCTGACTTTC; CDR3aa: CASSIPPSGGAGANVLTF
abundance: .; j_gene: TRBJ2-7; d_gene: TRBD1; v_gene: TRBV5-4; CDR3nt: TGTGCCAGCAGCTTGGGGGGACAGGGGTACGAGCAGTACTTC; CDR3aa: CASSLGGQGYEQYF
abundance: .; j_gene: TRBJ1-5; d_gene: .; v_gene: TRBV5-8; CDR3nt: TGTGCCAGCAGCCTTGTGGAGGATCATCGACCCCAGCATTTT; CDR3aa: CASSLVEDHRPQHF
abundance: .; j_gene: TRBJ2-5; d_gene: TRBD1; v_gene: TRBV5-6; CDR3nt: TGTGCCAGCAGCGCCCCGCTCCGGGTCGAGGGGGCGGAGACCCAGTACTTC; CDR3aa: CASSAPLRVEGAETQYF
abundance: .; j_gene: TRBJ1-6; d_gene: .; v_gene: TRBV21-1; CDR3nt: TGTGCCAGCACTCTCCTCGGGACAAGGTGGTCACCCCTCCACTTT; CDR3aa: CASTLLGTRWSPLHF
abundance: .; j_gene: TRBJ1-2; d_gene: TRBD1; v_gene: TRBV28; CDR3nt: TGTGCCAGCAGTTTGGGCGGACAGGGGATAAGCGGCTACACCTTC; CDR3aa: CASSLGGQGISGYTF
abundance: .; j_gene: TRBJ2-5; d_gene: .; v_gene: TRBV2; CDR3nt: TGTGCCAGCACACCCCAGGGGGCGGGGGGGTTGGAGACCCAGTACTTC; CDR3aa: CASTPQGAGGLETQYF
abundance: .; j_gene: TRBJ2-5; d_gene: TRBD1; v_gene: TRBV2; CDR3nt: TGTGCCAGCCAAACATCCGGGACAGGGGGGGAGACCCAGTACTTC; CDR3aa: CASQTSGTGGETQYF
abundance: .; j_gene: TRBJ2-7; d_gene: .; v_gene: TRBV19; CDR3nt: TGTGCCAGTAGTGTGAGTACAGCCTACGAGCAGTACTTC; CDR3aa: CASSVSTAYEQYF
abundance: .; j_gene: TRBJ2-1; d_gene: .; v_gene: TRBV12-3/TRBV12-4; CDR3nt: TGTGCCACCCGACGGGGCGGGGATGAGCAGTTCTTC; CDR3aa: CATRRGGDEQFF
abundance: .; j_gene: TRBJ2-1; d_gene: TRBD2; v_gene: TRBV10-3; CDR3nt: TGTGCCATCAGTGGCAGCGGGATAAAGCGTGTGCAGTTCTTC; CDR3aa: CAISGSGIKRVQFF
abundance: .; j_gene: TRBJ1-1; d_gene: TRBD1; v_gene: TRBV28; CDR3nt: TGTGCCAGCAGTGACCGGGACAGGAACACTGAAGCTTTCTTT; CDR3aa: CASSDRDRNTEAFF
abundance: .; j_gene: TRBJ1-2; d_gene: .; v_gene: TRBV18; CDR3nt: TGTGCCAGCTCACCCTTAAAATCGACACAATATTCATATGGCTACACCTTC; CDR3aa: CASSPLKSTQYSYGYTF
abundance: .; j_gene: TRBJ2-6; d_gene: .; v_gene: TRBV10-2; CDR3nt: TGCGCCAGCAGTGACCTCCGGGGTACGGGGTCTGGGGCCAACGTCCTGACTTTC; CDR3aa: CASSDLRGTGSGANVLTF
abundance: .; j_gene: TRBJ1-5; d_gene: TRBD1; v_gene: TRBV28; CDR3nt: TGTGCCAGCAGTTCACTCGGGACAGGGGGCGGGTTTAATCAGCCCCAGCATTTT; CDR3aa: CASSSLGTGGGFNQPQHF
abundance: .; j_gene: TRBJ1-2; d_gene: TRBD1; v_gene: TRBV5-5; CDR3nt: TGTGCCAGCAGCTTGTATGACAGGGCTAACTATGGCTACACCTTC; CDR3aa: CASSLYDRANYGYTF
abundance: few; j_gene: TRBJ2-2; d_gene: .; v_gene: TRBV10-3; CDR3nt: TGTGCCATCAGTCCCACAGGGAACACCGGGGAGCTGTTTTTT; CDR3aa: CAISPTGNTGELFF
abundance: .; j_gene: TRBJ1-1; d_gene: TRBD1; v_gene: TRBV30; CDR3nt: TGTGCCTGGAACGGACAGGTGAACACTGAAGCTTTCTTT; CDR3aa: CAWNGQVNTEAFF